Listed here are 27 T cell receptor beta chains from one sample, sequenced in a study of monozygotic twins with inflammatory bowel disease. With the 5' RACE reads reprocessed, TCRdb shows one record per CDR3 protein and no DNA. In all, the sample yields 300,000 to 350,000 distinct CDR3 sequences. Sequencing was done on a sample of blood. These receptors originate from a human donor with ulcerative colitis or Crohn's disease, or a healthy co-twin of an affected twin (not recorded which).

The J gene is TRBJ2-7, the V gene TRBV20-1; TCRdb's D call of TRBD2 is untestable without DNA. In germline, CDR1 is DFQATT, CDR2 SNEGSKA (reference sequence). The CDR3 totals 17 residues. CDR3 sequence: CSARGSGQRGSSYEQYF.

The V and J genes are TRBV7-2 and TRBJ2-7; TCRdb designates TRBD1, a call that cannot be tested without DNA. Germline V gene lookup returns CDR1 SGHTA and CDR2 FQGNSA. The CDR3 runs to 16 residues. CDR3 loop: CASSLDSGANSYEQYF. Filled out from reference TRBV7-2 and TRBJ2-7, the complete variable domain reads GAGVSQSPSNKVTEKGKDVELRCDPISGHTALYWYRQSLGQGLEFLIYFQGNSAPDKSGLPSDRFSAERTGGSVSTLTIQRTQQEDSAVYLCASSLDSGANSYEQYFGPGTRLTVT.

The chain is built from TRBV13 and TRBJ2-7; absent DNA, TCRdb's TRBD1 call cannot be checked. The CDR3 length is 14 residues. Germline V gene sequence: CDR1 PRHDT, CDR2 FYEKMQ (reference sequence). CDR3 loop: CASSLALQGYEQYF. The full variable domain, completed using reference TRBV13 and TRBJ2-7, is AAGVIQSPRHLIKEKRETATLKCYPIPRHDTVYWYQQGPGQDPQFLISFYEKMQSDKGSIPDRFSAQQFSDYHSELNMSSLELGDSALYFCASSLALQGYEQYFGPGTRLTVT.

V usage is TRBV9 and J usage is TRBJ2-5; TCRdb's assignment of TRBD2 cannot be checked, as there is no DNA. From germline, CDR1 is SGDLS and CDR2 YYNGEE. CDR3 size: 14 residues. This CDR3 is CASSVGGMGETQYF.

The rearrangement joins TRBV20-1 to TRBJ2-3; the TCRdb D gene call, TRBD2, has no DNA to confirm it. CDR1 and CDR2 from the germline V gene are DFQATT and SNEGSKA (reference sequence). The CDR3 sequence is 12 residues long. This CDR3 reads CSAARGTDTQYF.

The gene calls are TRBV28 and TRBJ2-3; the TCRdb D gene call, TRBD2, has no DNA to confirm it. Germline CDR1 is MDHEN and CDR2 is SYDVKM. The CDR3 loop spans 16 amino acids. The CDR3: CASSFTLAGPQDTQYF. The variable domain in full, with the rest retrieved from reference TRBV28 and TRBJ2-3, is DVKVTQSSRYLVKRTGEKVFLECVQDMDHENMFWYRQDPGLGLRLIYFSYDVKMKEKGDIPEGYSVSREKKERFSLILESASTNQTSMYLCASSFTLAGPQDTQYFGPGTRLTVL.

The V and J genes are TRBV11-1 and TRBJ2-7; the TCRdb call, TRBD1, lacks DNA for checking. This CDR3 region has 16 residues. From germline, CDR1 is SGHAT and CDR2 FQDESV (reference sequence). The CDR3 sequence: CASSKLRDRGPSEQYF.

V is TRBV5-1 and J is TRBJ2-3. This CDR3 is built from 14 residues. Germline V lookup: CDR1 SGHRS, CDR2 YFSETQ. The chain's CDR3 is CASRKDTSTDTQYF. Based on the CDR3 plus reference TRBV5-1 and TRBJ2-3, the full variable domain is KAGVTQTPRYLIKTRGQQVTLSCSPISGHRSVSWYQQTPGQGLQFLFEYFSETQRNKGNFPGRFSGRQFSNSRSEMNVSTLELGDSALYLCASRKDTSTDTQYFGPGTRLTVL.

The chain is built from TRBV15 and TRBJ1-1. The germline gives CDR1 LNHNV, CDR2 YYDKDF (reference sequence). CDR3 length: 14 amino acids. The CDR3 region is CATSPDSGLQGAFF. The variable domain in full, with the rest retrieved from reference TRBV15 and TRBJ1-1, is DAMVIQNPRYQVTQFGKPVTLSCSQTLNHNVMYWYQQKSSQAPKLLFHYYDKDFNNEADTPDNFQSRRPNTSFCFLDIRSPGLGDTAMYLCATSPDSGLQGAFFGQGTRLTVV.

The rearrangement links TRBV28 to TRBJ2-7; the D call of TRBD1 rests on TCRdb alone, since no DNA is present to check it. The CDR3 runs 13 residues. The germline V gene has CDR1 MDHEN and CDR2 SYDVKM. CDR3 loop: CASRYRVGYEQYF.

The chain uses TRBV30 and TRBJ1-6. This CDR3 contains 16 residues. Per germline, CDR1 GTSNPN and CDR2 SVGIG (reference sequence). CDR3 amino acids: CAWSVLRTAVGSPLHF.

This chain links TRBV7-2 with TRBJ2-7; TCRdb returns TRBD1, unconfirmable since there is no DNA. The CDR3 spans 14 residues. Germline CDR1 and CDR2: SGHTA and FQGNSA. The CDR3: CASSLGPGGGEQYF. Full variable domain (outside the CDR3, taken from reference TRBV7-2 and TRBJ2-7): GAGVSQSPSNKVTEKGKDVELRCDPISGHTALYWYRQSLGQGLEFLIYFQGNSAPDKSGLPSDRFSAERTGGSVSTLTIQRTQQEDSAVYLCASSLGPGGGEQYFGPGTRLTVT.

The chain employs TRBV4-3 and TRBJ1-1; TCRdb's D call, TRBD1, is unchecked because there is no DNA. CDR3 length equals 15 residues. Germline V CDR1 and CDR2: LGHNA, YSLEER. This CDR3 is CASSQEINMMSGAFF.

V usage is TRBV7-6 and J usage is TRBJ2-2; TCRdb picks TRBD1, but there is no DNA to check that call. The CDR3 totals 17 residues. The germline CDR1 and CDR2 sequences are SGHVS and FNYEAQ. CDR3 amino acids: CASSINPGGADTGELFF. The entire variable domain, with the rest obtained from reference TRBV7-6 and TRBJ2-2, is as follows: GAGVSQSPRYKVTKRGQDVALRCDPISGHVSLYWYRQALGQGPEFLTYFNYEAQQDKSGLPNDRFSAERPEGSISTLTIQRTEQRDSAMYRCASSINPGGADTGELFFGEGSRLTVL.

The V gene is TRBV15, the J gene TRBJ2-7. The germline gives CDR1 LNHNV, CDR2 YYDKDF (reference sequence). This CDR3 spans 12 amino acids. The CDR3 loop reads CATSTDYYEQYF.

J is TRBJ2-3 and V is TRBV7-9. Germline assignment: CDR1 SEHNR and CDR2 FQNEAQ (reference sequence). The CDR3 has 12 residues. This CDR3 reads CASRAFTDTQYF.

The J gene is TRBJ1-4, the V gene TRBV5-1; TCRdb calls TRBD1, which cannot be checked without DNA. The CDR3 spans 15 residues. The germline V gene has CDR1 SGHRS and CDR2 YFSETQ. This CDR3 is CASSLNRATNEKLFF.

CDR3 sequence: CASRFPGTSGYNEQFF. The rearrangement links TRBV5-1 to TRBJ2-1; the TRBD2 assignment by TCRdb is unverifiable without DNA. The CDR3 loop spans 16 amino acids. Germline V gene data show CDR1 as SGHRS and CDR2 as YFSETQ.

The rearrangement links TRBV4-1 to TRBJ1-2; TCRdb returns TRBD1, unconfirmable since there is no DNA. Germline-derived CDR1 and CDR2 are MGHRA and YSYEKL. The CDR3 spans 13 residues. CDR3 amino acids: CASTSQGGYGYTF.

V is TRBV15 and J is TRBJ2-5; TCRdb lists TRBD1, though no DNA is available to test this call. The V gene's germline CDR1 is LNHNV and CDR2 YYDKDF (reference sequence). The CDR3 loop spans 18 amino acids. CDR3 protein: CATSRDRDPGGYQETQYF.

The rearrangement links TRBV4-2 to TRBJ2-2; TCRdb returns TRBD2, unconfirmable since there is no DNA. Germline V lookup: CDR1 LGHNA, CDR2 YNFKEQ. CDR3 length: 16 residues. CDR3 protein: CASSQESGGLGGELFF.

This rearrangement joins TRBV28 to TRBJ2-1; absent DNA, TCRdb's TRBD2 call cannot be checked. The CDR3 loop spans 16 amino acids. From germline, CDR1 is MDHEN and CDR2 SYDVKM. The CDR3 loop reads CASRGLAGGFRDEQFF.

The genes are TRBV20-1 and TRBJ1-3; the TCRdb call, TRBD1, lacks DNA for checking. The CDR3 is 18 residues long. Germline CDR1 and CDR2: DFQATT and SNEGSKA (reference sequence). The CDR3: CSASSRPSSLNSGNTIYF.

This chain links TRBV5-1 with TRBJ2-1. Germline values: CDR1 SGHRS, CDR2 YFSETQ. The CDR3 extends over 14 amino acids. The CDR3 reads CASSLAAAYNEQFF.

The chain couples TRBV5-1 to TRBJ2-5; checking the TCRdb D call of TRBD2 is not possible without DNA. CDR3 size: 15 residues. The germline V gene has CDR1 SGHRS and CDR2 YFSETQ. The CDR3 loop is CASRLRLAGQETQYF.

The V call is TRBV6-4, the J call TRBJ2-1; TCRdb selects TRBD2, and the lack of DNA leaves this call unchecked. The CDR3 runs to 14 residues. CDR1 and CDR2 from the germline V gene are MRHNA and SNTAGT. CDR3 region: CASSTTGGSNEQFF.

The chain couples TRBV12-3 or TRBV12-4 to TRBJ2-3; TCRdb's D call of TRBD1 is untestable without DNA. The CDR3 consists of 13 residues. The CDR3 region is CASRRDTTDTQYF.